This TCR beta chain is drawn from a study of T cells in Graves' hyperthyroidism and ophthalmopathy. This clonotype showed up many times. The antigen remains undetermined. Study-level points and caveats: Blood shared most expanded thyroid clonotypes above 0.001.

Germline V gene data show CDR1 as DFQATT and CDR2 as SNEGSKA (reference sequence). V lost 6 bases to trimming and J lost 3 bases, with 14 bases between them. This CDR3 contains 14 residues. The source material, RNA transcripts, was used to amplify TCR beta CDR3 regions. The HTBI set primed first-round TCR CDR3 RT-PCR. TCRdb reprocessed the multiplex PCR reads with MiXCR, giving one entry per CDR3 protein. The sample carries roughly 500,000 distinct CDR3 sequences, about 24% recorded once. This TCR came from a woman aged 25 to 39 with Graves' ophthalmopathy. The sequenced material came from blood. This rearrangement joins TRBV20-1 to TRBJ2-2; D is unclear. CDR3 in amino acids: CSAPRPTYTGELFF. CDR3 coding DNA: TGCAGTGCCCCTCGGCCCACCTACACCGGGGAGCTGTTTTTT.